This is a list of T cell receptor beta chains from one sample in a study of graft-versus-host responses after intestinal transplantation. The protocol was immunoSEQ multiplex PCR, while the TCRdb copy is restricted to in-frame clones and leaves out a portion. The table has roughly 6,900 clones, approximately 24% seen once. The material sequenced was alloreactive CD8+ T cells from a mixed lymphocyte reaction culture, taken before transplantation. These receptors were taken from a human patient who was an organ donor for intestinal transplantation. The CDR3 runs from the conserved cysteine through the conserved F or W. Each record gives: D gene, clone size, CDR3 length, V gene, J gene, CDR3 protein, CDR3 DNA. D genes are given only for firm matches. Some rows mark clone size as missing; the rest say once, few, many or name a class of expanded clone.

>TRBD1|few|14|TRBV6-8|TRBJ2-1
CASSYSRGRNEQFF
TGTGCCAGCAGTTACTCGAGGGGGCGCAATGAGCAGTTCTTC
>NA|few|12|TRBV6-9|TRBJ2-6
CASSPGANVLTF
TGTGCCAGCAGTCCTGGGGCCAACGTCCTGACTTTC
>TRBD2|NA|15|TRBV7-9|TRBJ2-3
CASSLRRESTDTQYF
TGTGCCAGCAGCTTAAGGCGGGAGAGCACAGATACGCAGTATTTT
>TRBD1|few|13|TRBV19|TRBJ2-5
CASSMTGWETQYF
TGTGCCAGTAGTATGACAGGGTGGGAGACCCAGTACTTC
>NA|NA|15|TRBV6-5|TRBJ2-7
CASSYRPRGPYEQYF
TGTGCCAGCAGTTACCGGCCCCGAGGACCCTACGAGCAGTACTTC
>NA|NA|16|TRBV5-4|TRBJ1-1
CASSQVLRDTFTEAFF
TGTGCCAGCAGCCAAGTTCTCCGGGACACCTTCACTGAAGCTTTCTTT
>NA|NA|17|TRBV7-9|TRBJ2-3
CASSLPRTRRGTDTQYF
TGTGCCAGCAGCCTACCTCGAACTAGGAGGGGCACAGATACGCAGTATTTT
>TRBD2|NA|17|TRBV14|TRBJ2-5
CASSQGAKREGWGTQYF
TGTGCCAGCAGCCAAGGAGCTAAGCGGGAGGGGTGGGGGACCCAGTACTTC
>NA|many|12|TRBV30|TRBJ1-2
CAWSVHGGGYTF
TGTGCCTGGAGTGTACACGGGGGGGGCTACACCTTC
>TRBD1|medium-sized|13|TRBV5-1|TRBJ2-7
CASSFTGGDEQYF
TGCGCCAGCAGCTTCACAGGGGGAGACGAGCAGTACTTC
>NA|few|11|TRBV30|TRBJ2-1
CAWSDNNEQFF
TGTGCCTGGAGTGATAACAATGAGCAGTTCTTC
>TRBD2|few|15|TRBV6-5|TRBJ2-1
CASSLGLAGEVEQFF
TGTGCCAGCAGTTTAGGACTAGCGGGAGAGGTGGAGCAGTTCTTC
>NA|few|12|TRBV7-7|TRBJ1-2
CASSLANYGYTF
TGTGCCAGCAGCTTAGCTAACTATGGCTACACCTTC
>TRBD2|few|16|TRBV9|TRBJ2-1
CASSSGLFGTYNEQFF
TGTGCCAGCAGCTCGGGACTATTTGGCACCTACAATGAGCAGTTCTTC
>NA|few|11|TRBV6-5|TRBJ2-1
CASGPGNEQFF
TGTGCCAGCGGCCCCGGGAATGAGCAGTTCTTC
>NA|NA|15|TRBV7-9|TRBJ1-1
CASSLGRGMNTEAFF
TGTGCCAGCAGCTTAGGGAGGGGCATGAACACTGAAGCTTTCTTT
>NA|few|15|TRBV14|TRBJ2-1
CASSQGLQAYNEQFF
TGTGCCAGCAGCCAAGGTTTACAGGCCTACAATGAGCAGTTCTTC
>TRBD2|NA|13|TRBV7-3|TRBJ2-1
CASSWTSGNEQFF
TGTGCCAGCAGCTGGACTAGCGGGAATGAGCAGTTCTTC
>NA|medium-sized|13|TRBV7-9|TRBJ2-7
CASGTGIPYEQYF
TGTGCCAGTGGAACAGGGATCCCCTACGAGCAGTACTTC
>TRBD1|few|20|TRBV6-9|TRBJ2-6
CASSCSGGLAWSTGANVLTF
TGTGCCAGCAGTTGCTCAGGGGGCCTAGCGTGGTCCACTGGGGCCAACGTCCTGACTTTC
>NA|medium-sized|15|TRBV7-2|TRBJ1-5
CASSLVEDSNQPQHF
TGTGCCAGCAGCTTAGTGGAGGATAGCAATCAGCCCCAGCATTTT
>NA|few|15|TRBV7-2|TRBJ2-7
CASSQVSGVGYEQYF
TGTGCCAGCAGCCAAGTTTCGGGAGTAGGTTACGAGCAGTACTTC
>NA|NA|14|TRBV27|TRBJ2-7
CASSLFPRGYEQYF
TGTGCCAGCAGTTTGTTCCCGAGGGGCTACGAGCAGTACTTC
>TRBD2|NA|15|TRBV10-1|TRBJ2-7
CASSGTKLTYYEQYF
TGCGCCAGCAGCGGGACTAAGCTAACCTACTACGAGCAGTACTTC
>NA|NA|17|TRBV7-6|TRBJ2-2
CASSSIPLTGSTGELFF
TGTGCCAGCAGCTCCATTCCACTGACCGGTAGTACGGGGGAGCTGTTTTTT
>NA|NA|14|TRBV27|TRBJ2-1
CASSWGAGYNEQFF
TGTGCCAGCAGTTGGGGCGCCGGTTACAATGAGCAGTTCTTC
>TRBD1|NA|16|TRBV19|TRBJ2-5
CASSSRGQGPQETQYF
TGTGCCAGTAGTTCCCGAGGACAGGGACCTCAAGAGACCCAGTACTTC
>TRBD2|few|14|TRBV28|TRBJ2-5
CASSLSGDGETQYF
TGTGCCAGCAGTTTAAGCGGGGACGGGGAGACCCAGTACTTC
>NA|few|14|TRBV28|TRBJ1-1
CASSLFTGSTEAFF
TGTGCCAGCAGTTTATTTACGGGGAGCACTGAAGCTTTCTTT
>NA|NA|14|TRBV7-2|TRBJ1-2
CASSLWARGYGYTF
TGTGCCAGCAGCTTATGGGCTCGGGGCTATGGCTACACCTTC
>NA|few|13|TRBV6-5|TRBJ1-1
CASSEGGNTEAFF
TGTGCCAGCAGTGAAGGGGGGAACACTGAAGCTTTCTTT
>NA|NA|14|TRBV21-1|TRBJ2-5
CASSKGQEARAQYF
TGTGCCAGCAGCAAAGGACAGGAGGCCCGCGCCCAGTACTTC
>NA|few|13|TRBV5-4|TRBJ2-7
CASSLGRTYEQYF
TGCGCCAGCAGCCTGGGACGGACCTACGAGCAGTACTTC
>TRBD2|few|13|TRBV19|TRBJ2-3
CASSFLAGVTQYF
TGTGCCAGTAGTTTCCTGGCGGGAGTCACACAGTATTTT
>TRBD2|few|15|TRBV5-5|TRBJ2-7
CASSFRTGLGEEQYF
TGTGCCAGCAGCTTCCGGACTGGACTAGGGGAGGAGCAGTACTTC
>NA|few|16|TRBV7-8|TRBJ2-6
CASSLDLGLGANVLTF
TGTGCCAGCAGCTTAGATCTGGGGCTGGGGGCCAACGTCCTGACTTTC
>TRBD2|NA|16|TRBV19|TRBJ2-2
CASRNLAGGSTGELFF
TGTGCCAGTAGGAATTTAGCGGGAGGCTCCACCGGGGAGCTGTTTTTT
>TRBD1|few|15|TRBV4-3|TRBJ1-1
CASSHAQGALTEAFF
TGCGCCAGCAGCCATGCTCAGGGGGCGCTTACTGAAGCTTTCTTT
>NA|NA|11|TRBV29-1|TRBJ2-3
CSVVRPDTQYF
TGCAGCGTCGTGAGACCAGATACGCAGTATTTT
>NA|NA|13|TRBV27|TRBJ1-1
CASRSGSYTEAFF
TGTGCCAGCAGATCGGGTTCTTACACTGAAGCTTTCTTT